The 8 T cell receptor beta chains presented below share a single source sample, sequenced in a study of cytomegalovirus exposure and HLA in healthy donors. Primers for the PCR totalled 60 Vbeta and 13 Jbeta. Clones were sequenced by immunoSEQ multiplex PCR, and TCRdb holds only the in-frame ones, with some missing. The data hold about 110,000 clones, with more than 60% observed a single time. Sequences were obtained from PBMCs. Receptor source: a man aged 35 to 55 in good health and CMV-seronegative.

This clone turned up a few times. The CDR3, as DNA: TGTGCCTGGAACCCAAATTCTCAGGGGAAGAACACTGAAGCTTTCTTT. Translated, it gives CAWNPNSQGKNTEAFF. This chain joins TRBV30 and TRBJ1-1; D possibly corresponds to TRBD1 (6 bases). V was trimmed by 4 bases and J by 1 base, leaving 19 bases between them. This CDR3 spans 16 amino acids. Looked up from germline, CDR1 is GTSNPN and CDR2 is SVGIG (reference sequence).

V and J are TRBV6-6 and TRBJ2-3; D is unresolved. The CDR3 covers 16 residues. CDR1 and CDR2 from the germline V gene are MNHNY and SVGAGI (reference sequence). Trimming pared 0 bases from V and 4 bases from J, leaving 14 bases between. Here the CDR3 DNA reads TGTGCCAGCAGTTACTCGTCTACCTTATCGCCAGATACGCAGTATTTT. This sequence encodes CASSYSSTLSPDTQYF.

This clone was seen just once. An end of the junction differs from the germline gene, which may be a read error. The rearrangement joins TRBV7-6 to TRBJ1-1; D perhaps matches TRBD1 (5 bases). CDR3 length: 14 amino acids. The V gene's germline CDR1 is SGHVS and CDR2 FNYEAQ. CDR3 DNA sequence: TGTGCCAGCAGCCGGACGGGGGGGAACACTAAAGCTTTCTTT. It yields the protein CASSRTGGNTKAFF.

This rearrangement joins TRBV4-1 to TRBJ2-7, with D perhaps matching TRBD1 (6 bases). There are 13 residues in the CDR3. CDR1 and CDR2 from the germline V gene are MGHRA and YSYEKL. Trimming cost V 4 bases and J 5 bases, with 12 bases left between them. The CDR3 sequence: CASSLTTGNEQYF. Here the CDR3 DNA reads TGCGCCAGCAGCCTGACTACAGGGAACGAGCAGTACTTC.

The count of this clone is one. The chain links TRBV6-1 to TRBJ1-5; D remains unclear. Germline V gene lookup returns CDR1 MNHNS and CDR2 SASEGT. Trimming stripped 6 bases from V and 4 bases from J, with 16 bases between. This CDR3 contains 15 residues. Written as DNA, the CDR3 is TGTGCCAGCAGCGAGAGTAGGGCGGGGAATCAGCCCCAGCATTTT. This sequence encodes CASSESRAGNQPQHF.

The rearrangement joins TRBV5-1 to TRBJ2-4, with TRBD1 matching 10 bases. The CDR3 loop spans 16 amino acids. Germline V gives CDR1 SGHRS, CDR2 YFSETQ. Trimming cost V 3 bases and J 6 bases; bases outside gene matches: 9. CDR3 in amino acids: CASSYWTGGGGNIQYF. Written as DNA, the CDR3 is TGCGCCAGCAGCTATTGGACAGGGGGAGGTGGAAACATTCAGTACTTC.

The chain couples TRBV15 to TRBJ2-5; tentatively, D is TRBD1 (6 bases). The DNA end lines up better with TRBJ2-7; the J call may be wrong. The length of the CDR3 is 17 residues. Germline assignment: CDR1 LNHNV and CDR2 YYDKDF (reference sequence). The CDR3 loop reads CATSDPEGHQLSYEQYF. The CDR3 region has the DNA TGTGCCACCAGCGACCCCGAGGGACATCAGTTATCCTACGAGCAGTACTTC.

CDR3 bases: TGTGCCAGTAGGGCACAGGGGGGCACTGAAGCTTTCTTT. It translates to CASRAQGGTEAFF. The chain employs TRBV19 and TRBJ1-1, with 8 bases that match TRBD1. Germline-derived CDR1 and CDR2 are LNHDA and SQIVND (reference sequence). The CDR3 length is 13 residues. V lost 6 bases and J lost 4; bases outside the gene matches: 4.